This T cell receptor (beta chain) was recorded in a study of blood T cell repertoires in COVID-19. Libraries were prepared by immunoSEQ multiplex PCR; TCRdb keeps only in-frame clonotypes and omits some of them. The data hold under 350,000 clones, with about nine tenths observed a single time. Trimming removed 4 bases from V and 5 bases from J; junction bases left unmatched: 5. The CDR3 is 14 amino acids. Germline CDR1 is SGHVS and CDR2 is FQNEAQ. Participants' own reports of clinical history determined their cohort assignment. This TCR was recovered from a woman under 30 who had recovered from COVID-19. J is TRBJ2-1 and V is TRBV7-8; TRBD2 agrees at 7 bases. The sequenced sample was PBMCs or T cells enriched from blood (not recorded which). The CDR3 DNA reads TGTGCCAGCAGCTCACTAGCGAGACACAATGAGCAGTTCTTC. Residues: CASSSLARHNEQFF.